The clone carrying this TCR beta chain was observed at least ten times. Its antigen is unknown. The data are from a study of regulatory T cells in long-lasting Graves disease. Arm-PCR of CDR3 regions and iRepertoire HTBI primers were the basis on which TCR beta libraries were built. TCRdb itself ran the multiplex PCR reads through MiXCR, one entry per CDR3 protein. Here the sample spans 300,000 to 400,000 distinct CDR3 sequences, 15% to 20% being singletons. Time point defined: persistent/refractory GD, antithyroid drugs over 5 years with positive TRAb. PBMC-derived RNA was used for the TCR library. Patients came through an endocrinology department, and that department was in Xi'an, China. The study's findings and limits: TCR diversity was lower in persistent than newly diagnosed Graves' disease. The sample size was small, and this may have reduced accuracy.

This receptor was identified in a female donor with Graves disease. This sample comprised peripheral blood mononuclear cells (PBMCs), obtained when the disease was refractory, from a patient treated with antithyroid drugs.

CDR3 residues: CASSFRPSGNLRYDEQYF. In DNA form, the CDR3 reads TGTGCCAGCAGCTTTCGTCCCTCCGGGAACTTACGTTATGACGAGCAGTACTTC. This chain joins TRBV11-3 and TRBJ2-7, with a tentative D call TRBD2 (5 bases). V was trimmed by 3 bases and J by 5 bases, leaving 26 bases between them. Looked up from germline, CDR1 is SGHNT and CDR2 is YENEEA. CDR3 length: 18 amino acids.